The 3 T cell receptor beta chains listed next were all sequenced from one sample in a study of cytomegalovirus exposure and HLA in healthy donors. The PCR was carried out with 60 Vbeta primers and 13 Jbeta primers. TCRdb keeps only in-frame clones here, not all; method: immunoSEQ multiplex PCR. The sample holds around 110,000 clones, roughly 82% seen once. Material for sequencing was PBMCs. These receptors came from a male donor in good health and CMV-seronegative.

The chain uses TRBV6-7 and TRBJ2-1; 9 nucleotides align to TRBD1. TRBV6-7 is an open reading frame, and its role is uncertain. The CDR3 is 16 amino acids. V lost 2 bases, J lost 4 bases, and 6 bases stayed unmatched. CDR3 sequence (DNA): TGTGCCAGCAGTTACCCCCGGGACAGGGATTACAATGAGCAGTTCTTC. Amino acids: CASSYPRDRDYNEQFF.

This clone was seen a single time. The gene calls are TRBV18 and TRBJ2-3; maybe TRBD2 (5 bases). This CDR3 spans 15 amino acids. Germline values: CDR1 KGHSH, CDR2 LQKENI. With 2 bases removed from V and 0 bases from J, the gap between germline ends came to 9 bases. In nucleotides, the CDR3 is TGTGCCAGCTCACCAGGACTGGCTAGCACAGATACGCAGTATTTT. As protein: CASSPGLASTDTQYF.

V is TRBV5-6 and J is TRBJ2-7; 15 bases align to TRBD2. Germline V gene data show CDR1 as SGHDT and CDR2 as YYEEEE. This CDR3 comprises 19 residues. J lost 4 bases, V lost 3 bases, and 14 bases had no gene match. The CDR3 region is CASSYGLAGGPGLGYEQYF. CDR3 sequence (DNA): TGTGCCAGCAGCTACGGACTAGCGGGAGGGCCAGGACTTGGATACGAGCAGTACTTC. Together with reference TRBV5-6 and TRBJ2-7, the CDR3 gives the full variable domain: DAGVTQSPTHLIKTRGQQVTLRCSPKSGHDTVSWYQQALGQGPQFIFQYYEEEERQRGNFPDRFSGHQFPNYSSELNVNALLLGDSALYLCASSYGLAGGPGLGYEQYFGPGTRLTVT.